The present TCR beta chain was sequenced within a study of blood T cell repertoires in COVID-19. Study overall: Sources were T cells, B-cell-depleted T cells, or PBMCs; the material itself was cDNA or gDNA.

This clone was counted only a few times. V lost 3 bases to trimming and J lost 5 bases; unmatched junction nucleotides: 11. CDR3 length equals 17 residues. Germline CDR1 and CDR2: SGHDT and YYEEEE. Sequencing was performed with immunoSEQ multiplex PCR; in TCRdb, only in-frame clones are kept and a portion is missing. The sample lists 50,000 to 80,000 clones; around 90% were seen once. Sequenced material: peripheral blood. The receptor comes from a woman aged 80 or over with active COVID-19. This rearrangement joins TRBV5-6 to TRBJ1-6, with 7 nucleotides matching TRBD1. DNA of the CDR3: TGTGCCAGCAGCTCCTACCGTGACAGGGCGCATAATTCACCCCTCCACTTT. Residues: CASSSYRDRAHNSPLHF.